The next 24 T cell receptor beta chains were all read from a single sample in a study of blood T cells in healthy people across ages. It was with a sample-barcoded 5' primer and a J-beta primer mix that a second PCR of roughly 7 to 12 cycles was run. Using its own MiXCR run on the 5' RACE reads, TCRdb lists one record per CDR3 protein. The sample has 660,000 or so distinct CDR3 sequences; approximately 59% are singletons. The sequenced sample consisted of blood. Source of these receptors: a man between 60 and 75 years old in good health.

The chain uses TRBV2 and TRBJ2-1; D is undetermined. The CDR3 extends over 13 amino acids. Germline V gene sequence: CDR1 SNHLY, CDR2 FYNNEI. V lost 8 bases to trimming and J lost 0 bases, with 8 bases between them. The CDR3 protein is CASRRNSYNEQFF. The CDR3, as DNA: TGTGCCAGCCGTCGGAACTCCTACAATGAGCAGTTCTTC.

The V gene is TRBV20-1, the J gene TRBJ1-5; the D gene is possibly TRBD1 (5 bases). Germline CDR1 DFQATT, CDR2 SNEGSKA (reference sequence). This CDR3 has 14 amino acids. V was clipped by 2 bases and J by 0 bases, with 8 bases between them. The CDR3 DNA reads as TGCAGTGCTAGACAGACAGATAGCAATCAGCCCCAGCATTTT. Its protein product is CSARQTDSNQPQHF.

The chain recombines TRBV2 with TRBJ1-5, with D perhaps matching TRBD1 (5 bases). V lost 4 bases and J lost 7, with 11 bases in between. Germline values: CDR1 SNHLY, CDR2 FYNNEI. The CDR3 has 13 residues. CDR3 loop: CASSASWGQPQHF. The CDR3, as DNA: TGTGCCAGCAGTGCTTCATGGGGCCAGCCCCAGCATTTT.

This clonotype was observed a few times. The gene calls are TRBV5-1 and TRBJ2-1; D possibly matches TRBD1 or TRBD2 (6 bases each). The V end lost 4 bases, the J end lost 10 bases, and 21 bases lay between the germline ends. The CDR3 covers 15 residues. Germline-derived CDR1 and CDR2 are SGHRS and YFSETQ. The CDR3 region has the DNA TGCGCCAGCAGCGTCTACGTCACCGGGGGCGCGGAGCAGTTCTTC. This codes for CASSVYVTGGAEQFF.

In this sample, this clonotype turned up a few times. This sequence joins TRBV5-1 and TRBJ2-1; 10 bases map to TRBD2. J was trimmed by 15 bases and V by 4 bases; bases with no gene match: 13. Germline CDR1 and CDR2: SGHRS and YFSETQ. The CDR3 sequence is 14 residues long. CDR3 in DNA: TGCGCCAGCAGCCCCCGTCAAGCGGGGGGGCCACCGTTCTTC. It yields the protein CASSPRQAGGPPFF.

The genes are TRBV6-1 and TRBJ2-5, with 12 bases fitting TRBD1. The length of the CDR3 is 14 residues. CDR1 is MNHNS, CDR2 SASEGT, per germline. J gave up 5 bases and V 7 bases, and 5 bases lay outside the gene matches. The chain's CDR3 is CASIRDRGLETQYF. Written as DNA, the CDR3 is TGTGCCAGCATCCGGGACAGGGGGCTGGAGACCCAGTACTTC.

The table lists this clonotype with a few counts. The rearrangement uses TRBV29-1 and TRBJ2-4; D perhaps matches TRBD1 (5 bases). The CDR3 spans 14 residues. Germline-derived CDR1 and CDR2 are SQVTM and ANQGSEA. V lost 4 bases and J lost 3, with 13 bases in between. CDR3 DNA sequence: TGCAGCGTTGCCCAGGGTTCTGGCAAAAACATTCAGTACTTC. Translated, it gives CSVAQGSGKNIQYF.

The chain is built from TRBV4-2 and TRBJ1-1, with D unclear. Trimming removed 1 base at V and 3 bases at J, with 15 bases between. Germline V lookup: CDR1 LGHNA, CDR2 YNFKEQ. The CDR3 totals 16 residues. The CDR3 spells CASSQAIKQFDTEAFF. The CDR3 region has the DNA TGTGCCAGCAGCCAAGCGATCAAACAGTTTGACACTGAAGCTTTCTTT.

This clonotype was observed a few times. The chain couples TRBV7-2 to TRBJ2-3, with D maybe TRBD2 (6 bases). The CDR3 totals 15 residues. CDR1 is SGHTA, CDR2 FQGNSA, per germline. V lost 4 bases and J 2 bases, leaving 13 bases between the germline ends. The CDR3 DNA reads TGTGCCAGCAGCTCTCGGGGGACCCACACAGATACGCAGTATTTT. Protein product: CASSSRGTHTDTQYF.

V usage is TRBV7-9 and J usage is TRBJ1-6, with 8 bases aligning to TRBD1. Germline V gene lookup returns CDR1 SEHNR and CDR2 FQNEAQ (reference sequence). There are 17 residues in the CDR3. V shed 3 bases and J 5 bases; nucleotides not matched to a gene: 9. In DNA form, the CDR3 reads TGTGCCAGCAGCTTCGGGACAGGACATTGGAATAATTCACCCCTCCACTTT. The encoded protein is CASSFGTGHWNNSPLHF.

This clonotype was recorded a few times. This chain joins TRBV3-1 and TRBJ2-6; D not certain. This CDR3 contains 16 residues. The germline V gene encodes CDR1 LGHDT and CDR2 YNNKEL (reference sequence). Trimming left V 1 base short and J 2 bases short, with 9 bases between. This CDR3 reads CASSQAWQAGANVLTF. The CDR3 DNA reads as TGTGCCAGCAGCCAAGCCTGGCAGGCTGGGGCCAACGTCCTGACTTTC.

Written as DNA, the CDR3 is TGTGCCAGCAGCTTAGGGTCAGGGAATTGGGAGACCCAGTACTTC. This translates into CASSLGSGNWETQYF. V gene TRBV7-6 combines with J gene TRBJ2-5; a weak D match, TRBD1 (5 bases). Germline CDR1 reads SGHVS; CDR2 reads FNYEAQ. V lost 1 base, J lost 5 bases, and 14 bases lay in between. The CDR3 is 15 residues long.

The J gene is TRBJ2-1, the V gene TRBV7-2; TRBD1 agrees at 7 bases. The CDR3 runs 15 residues. After removal of 5 bases from V and 0 bases from J, the junction contained 4 bases not matched to a gene. Germline CDR1 and CDR2: SGHTA and FQGNSA. This chain's CDR3 is CASSRQGYSYNEQFF. In DNA, the CDR3 is TGTGCCAGCAGCCGACAGGGCTACTCCTACAATGAGCAGTTCTTC.

This clonotype appeared a few times. The rearrangement links TRBV2 to TRBJ2-5; D not certain. Germline assignment: CDR1 SNHLY and CDR2 FYNNEI. This CDR3 comprises 13 residues. Trimming shortened V by 8 bases and J by 1 base, and 11 bases separated the two germline ends. The CDR3 is CASLRTFQETQYF. The CDR3 coding sequence is TGTGCCAGCCTTAGGACCTTCCAAGAGACCCAGTACTTC.

This sequence joins TRBV7-2 and TRBJ2-1; D perhaps matches TRBD1 (5 bases). The J call is in doubt because the DNA end fits TRBJ2-7 better. Germline V gives CDR1 SGHTA, CDR2 FQGNSA. The CDR3 is 15 amino acids. The CDR3 reads CASSLGAGLYNEQYF. CDR3 DNA sequence: TGTGCCAGCAGCCTAGGGGCAGGCCTCTACAATGAGCAGTACTTC.

The V and J genes are TRBV10-3 and TRBJ2-6; 8 bases map to TRBD1. The V segment lost 0 bases and the J segment 0 bases; nucleotides outside the gene matches: 4. This CDR3 spans 18 amino acids. Germline V gene data show CDR1 as ENHRY and CDR2 as SYGVKD. CDR3 region: CAISESGQGYSGANVLTF. The CDR3 DNA sequence: TGTGCCATCAGTGAGTCTGGACAGGGTTACTCTGGGGCCAACGTCCTGACTTTC.

The chain combines TRBV6-1 with TRBJ1-2; no clear D gene. In germline, CDR1 is MNHNS, CDR2 SASEGT. The length of the CDR3 is 14 residues. V gave up 7 bases and J gave up 7 bases, with 19 bases separating them. CDR3 in amino acids: CASTHSLVGGGYTF. CDR3 sequence (DNA): TGTGCCAGCACTCACAGTCTCGTAGGAGGTGGCTACACCTTC.

The table lists this clonotype with a few counts. This chain connects TRBV28 to TRBJ2-5; weak D call: TRBD1 (6 bases). V dropped 4 bases and J dropped 2 bases, with 14 bases sitting between them. Germline CDR1 and CDR2: MDHEN and SYDVKM. The length of the CDR3 is 15 residues. DNA for the CDR3: TGTGCCAGCAGTTCAGCCAAAGGGGGACAAGAGACCCAGTACTTC. As protein: CASSSAKGGQETQYF.

The chain is built from TRBV7-9 and TRBJ2-7, with a possible D match to TRBD1 (6 bases). This CDR3 region has 14 residues. V was shortened by 6 bases and J by 4 bases, with 16 bases between the two germline ends. CDR1 is SEHNR, CDR2 FQNEAQ, per germline (reference sequence). As DNA, the CDR3 is TGTGCCAGCAGTTCACAGGGTTCTGGGTACGAGCAGTACTTC. Translation: CASSSQGSGYEQYF.

The V and J genes are TRBV11-2 and TRBJ2-5; D may be TRBD1 (6 bases). Trimming removed 0 bases from V and 4 bases from J, with 9 bases in between. CDR3 length: 14 residues. Germline V gives CDR1 SGHAT, CDR2 FQNNGV. DNA of the CDR3: TGTGCCAGCAGCTTAGATGGCAGGGGAGAGACCCAGTACTTC. Encoded protein: CASSLDGRGETQYF.

This chain uses TRBV25-1 with TRBJ2-1; 10 positions agree with TRBD1. Germline CDR1 reads MGHDK; CDR2 reads SYGVNS. The CDR3 totals 15 residues. V dropped 7 bases and J dropped 6; count of bases not matched to a gene: 9. CDR3: CASIVGTGDANEQFF. The CDR3 nucleotides are TGTGCCAGCATAGTAGGGACAGGGGATGCCAATGAGCAGTTCTTC.

This chain uses TRBV7-2 with TRBJ1-2, with D maybe TRBD1 (5 bases). Trimming stripped 5 bases from V and 0 bases from J, with 13 bases between. This CDR3 has 15 residues. From germline, CDR1 is SGHTA and CDR2 FQGNSA. In DNA, the CDR3 is TGTGCCAGCAGCCCAAGACAGTTAGCTAACTATGGCTACACCTTC. Translated: CASSPRQLANYGYTF.

This clonotype was counted only a few times. The V gene is TRBV20-1, the J gene TRBJ2-4; D gene uncertain. The end of the DNA aligns better with TRBJ2-7, so the J call may be wrong. The CDR3 is 12 residues long. Germline V gives CDR1 DFQATT, CDR2 SNEGSKA (reference sequence). CDR3 coding DNA: TGCAGTGCCAGTTCAGCCGCCTACGAGCAGTACTTC. This codes for CSASSAAYEQYF.

This clonotype has just a few counts. This chain connects TRBV20-1 to TRBJ2-3; no firm D call. From germline, CDR1 is DFQATT and CDR2 SNEGSKA (reference sequence). The CDR3 extends over 12 amino acids. V shed 2 bases and J shed 6 bases, with 9 bases lying between them. This CDR3 is CSARPVLDTQYF. CDR3 nucleotides: TGCAGTGCTAGACCGGTCCTGGATACGCAGTATTTT.